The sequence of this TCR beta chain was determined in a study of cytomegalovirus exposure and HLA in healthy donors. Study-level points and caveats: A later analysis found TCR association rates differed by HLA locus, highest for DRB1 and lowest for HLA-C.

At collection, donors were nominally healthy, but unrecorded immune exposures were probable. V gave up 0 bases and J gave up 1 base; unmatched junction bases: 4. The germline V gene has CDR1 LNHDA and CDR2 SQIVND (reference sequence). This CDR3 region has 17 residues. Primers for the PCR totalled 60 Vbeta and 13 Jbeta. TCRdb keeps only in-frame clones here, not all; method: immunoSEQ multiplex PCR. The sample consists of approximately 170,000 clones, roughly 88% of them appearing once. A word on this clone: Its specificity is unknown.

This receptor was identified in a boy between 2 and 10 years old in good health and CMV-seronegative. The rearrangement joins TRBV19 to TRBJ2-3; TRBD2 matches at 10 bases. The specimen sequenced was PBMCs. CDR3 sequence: CASSIEGLAGGTDTQYF. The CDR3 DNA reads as TGTGCCAGTAGTATAGAAGGGCTAGCGGGAGGCACAGATACGCAGTATTTT. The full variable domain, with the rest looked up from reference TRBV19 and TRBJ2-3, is DGGITQSPKYLFRKEGQNVTLSCEQNLNHDAMYWYRQDPGQGLRLIYYSQIVNDFQKGDIAEGYSVSREKKESFPLTVTSAQKNPTAFYLCASSIEGLAGGTDTQYFGPGTRLTVL.